Listed below are T cell receptor beta chains from one sample, sequenced in a study of persistence of HIV-infected CD4 T cells. Antigens of these TCRs are unknown. Assay used: immunoSEQ multiplex PCR; TCRdb lists only in-frame clones, some missing. This table has about 27,000 clones, about 74% appearing once. The sequencing here drew on CD4+ T cells sorted from PBMCs after approximately 20-hour stimulation, taken from a patient who received antiretroviral therapy. These receptors were collected from an adult man with HIV who was CMV-seropositive. Each CDR3 is given without its conserved first and last residue. Clone size is not always given. Where it is, it says once, few, many or a class for expanded clones.

size,V,J,CDR3
-,TRBV4-2,TRBJ2-3,ASSQDLRTSLQHTQY
-,TRBV12-3/TRBV12-4,TRBJ1-1,ASSFNPNTEAF
-,TRBV6-1,TRBJ1-2,ASREPGQGNFYGYT
-,TRBV6-5,TRBJ1-1,ASRGATEAF
-,TRBV20-1,TRBJ1-1,SARESEAAF
-,TRBV7-2,TRBJ2-3,ASSLKTWSGTDTQY
-,TRBV18,TRBJ1-3,ASSPGPGSGNTIY
few,TRBV28,TRBJ2-5,ASSQGKETQY
-,TRBV6-4,TRBJ1-5,ASSVDRDQPQH
-,TRBV12-3/TRBV12-4,TRBJ2-1,ASSTTSVSEQF
-,TRBV7-2,TRBJ2-1,ASAGGPSYEQF
-,TRBV5-4,TRBJ2-2,ASTTVTNTGELF
few,TRBV10-2,TRBJ2-2,ASSPDRDGELF
-,TRBV9,TRBJ2-3,ASSVDRPSTDTQY
once,TRBV5-1,TRBJ2-2,ASSLGGRTGELF
-,TRBV4-1,TRBJ1-2,ASSQNLIDGQAGYT
once,TRBV6-5,TRBJ1-5,ASRPDGNQPQH
-,TRBV5-1,TRBJ1-6,ASSLEYNNSPLH
-,TRBV2,TRBJ2-5,ASSESGGQQETQY
-,TRBV3-1/TRBV3-2,TRBJ2-7,ASSQPSGGYEQY
-,TRBV15,TRBJ2-1,ATSRDPIQGGARGEQF
-,TRBV4-1,TRBJ2-7,ASSQAIDRGWHEQY
-,TRBV6-5,TRBJ1-2,ASSPDGNYGYT
once,TRBV3-1/TRBV3-2,TRBJ2-2,ASSFKRGGTTGELF
-,TRBV28,TRBJ2-1,ATLPGGRYNEQF